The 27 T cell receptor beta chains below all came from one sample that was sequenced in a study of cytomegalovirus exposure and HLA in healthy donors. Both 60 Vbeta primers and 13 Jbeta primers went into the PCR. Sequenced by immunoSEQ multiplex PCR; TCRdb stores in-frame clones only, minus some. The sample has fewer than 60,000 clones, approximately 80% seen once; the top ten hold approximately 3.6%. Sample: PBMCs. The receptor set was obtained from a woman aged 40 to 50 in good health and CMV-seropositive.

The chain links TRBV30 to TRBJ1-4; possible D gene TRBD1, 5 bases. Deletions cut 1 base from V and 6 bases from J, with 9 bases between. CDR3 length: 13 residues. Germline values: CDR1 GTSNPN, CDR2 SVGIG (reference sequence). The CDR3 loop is CAWSGGVDEKLFF. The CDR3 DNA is TGTGCCTGGAGTGGGGGGGTCGATGAAAAACTGTTTTTT.

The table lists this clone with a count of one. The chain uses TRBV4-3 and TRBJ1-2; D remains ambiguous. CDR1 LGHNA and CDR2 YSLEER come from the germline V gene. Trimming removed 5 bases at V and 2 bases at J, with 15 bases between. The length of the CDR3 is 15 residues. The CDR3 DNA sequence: TGCGCCAGCAGCGCCGAACCGGGATCCAACTATGGCTACACCTTC. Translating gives CASSAEPGSNYGYTF.

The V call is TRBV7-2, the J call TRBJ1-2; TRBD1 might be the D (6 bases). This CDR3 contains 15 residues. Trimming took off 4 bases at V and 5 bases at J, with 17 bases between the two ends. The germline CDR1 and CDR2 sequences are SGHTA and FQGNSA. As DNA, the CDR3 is TGTGCCAGCAGCTCTTTAACCGGGACACCGTATGGCTACACCTTC. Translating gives CASSSLTGTPYGYTF.

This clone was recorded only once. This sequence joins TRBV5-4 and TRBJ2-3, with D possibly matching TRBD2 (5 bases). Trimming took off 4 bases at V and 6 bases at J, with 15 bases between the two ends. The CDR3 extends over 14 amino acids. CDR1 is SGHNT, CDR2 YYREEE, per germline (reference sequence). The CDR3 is CASSGAGERDTQYF. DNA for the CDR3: TGTGCCAGCAGCGGAGCCGGGGAGAGGGATACGCAGTATTTT.

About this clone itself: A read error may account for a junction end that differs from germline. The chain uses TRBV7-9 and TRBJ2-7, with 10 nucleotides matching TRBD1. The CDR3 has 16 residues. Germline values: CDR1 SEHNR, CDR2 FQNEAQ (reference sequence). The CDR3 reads CSSSSRRQGASYEQYF. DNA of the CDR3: TGTTCCAGCAGCTCCCGAAGACAGGGGGCCTCCTACGAGCAGTACTTC.

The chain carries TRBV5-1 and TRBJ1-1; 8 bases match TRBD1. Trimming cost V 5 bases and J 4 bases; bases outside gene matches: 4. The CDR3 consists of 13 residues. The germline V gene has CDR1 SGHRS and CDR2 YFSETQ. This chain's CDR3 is CASRPTGGTEAFF. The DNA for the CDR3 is TGCGCCAGCAGGCCTACAGGGGGCACTGAAGCTTTCTTT.

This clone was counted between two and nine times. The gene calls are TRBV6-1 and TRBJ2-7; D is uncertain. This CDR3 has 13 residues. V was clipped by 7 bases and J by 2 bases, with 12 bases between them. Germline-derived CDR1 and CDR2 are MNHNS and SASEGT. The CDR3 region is CASTNVSPYEQYF. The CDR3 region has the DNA TGTGCCAGCACCAATGTCAGTCCCTACGAGCAGTACTTC.

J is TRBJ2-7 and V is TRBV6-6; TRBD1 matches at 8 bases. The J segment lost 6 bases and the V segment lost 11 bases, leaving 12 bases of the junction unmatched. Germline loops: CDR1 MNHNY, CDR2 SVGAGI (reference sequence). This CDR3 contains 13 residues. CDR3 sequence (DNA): TGTGCCGTCACAAGACAGGGGAACTGCGAGCAGTACTTC. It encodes CAVTRQGNCEQYF.

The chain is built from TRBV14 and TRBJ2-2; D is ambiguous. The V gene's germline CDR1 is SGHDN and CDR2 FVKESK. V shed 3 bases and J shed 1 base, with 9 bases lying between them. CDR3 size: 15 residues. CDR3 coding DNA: TGTGCCAGCAGCCACCTGGGCAGGAACACCGGGGAGCTGTTTTTT. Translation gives CASSHLGRNTGELFF.

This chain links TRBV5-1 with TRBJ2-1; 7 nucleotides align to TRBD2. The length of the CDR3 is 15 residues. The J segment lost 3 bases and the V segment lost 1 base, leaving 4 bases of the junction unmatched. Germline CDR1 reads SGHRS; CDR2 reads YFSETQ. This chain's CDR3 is CASSLFAGVYNEQFF. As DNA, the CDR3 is TGCGCCAGCAGCTTGTTCGCGGGGGTCTACAATGAGCAGTTCTTC.

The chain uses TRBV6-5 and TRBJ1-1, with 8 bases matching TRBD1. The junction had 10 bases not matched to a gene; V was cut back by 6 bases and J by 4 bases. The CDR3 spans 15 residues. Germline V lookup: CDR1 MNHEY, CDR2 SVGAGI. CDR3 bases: TGTGCCAGCAGACCCTTCCACAGGGGGAGCACTGAAGCTTTCTTT. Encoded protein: CASRPFHRGSTEAFF.

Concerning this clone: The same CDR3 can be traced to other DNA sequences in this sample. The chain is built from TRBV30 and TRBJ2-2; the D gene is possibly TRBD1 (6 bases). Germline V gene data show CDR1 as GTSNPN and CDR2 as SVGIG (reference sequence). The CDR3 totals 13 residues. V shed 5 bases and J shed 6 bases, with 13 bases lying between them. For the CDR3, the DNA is TGTGCCTGGTCACCGCAGGGGTCCGGGGAGCTGTTTTTT. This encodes CAWSPQGSGELFF.

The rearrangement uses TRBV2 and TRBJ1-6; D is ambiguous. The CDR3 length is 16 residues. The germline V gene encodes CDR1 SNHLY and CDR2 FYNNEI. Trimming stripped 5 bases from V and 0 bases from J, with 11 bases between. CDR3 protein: CASSPNLGSYNSPLHF. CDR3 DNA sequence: TGTGCCAGCAGTCCTAACCTCGGCTCCTATAATTCACCCCTCCACTTT.

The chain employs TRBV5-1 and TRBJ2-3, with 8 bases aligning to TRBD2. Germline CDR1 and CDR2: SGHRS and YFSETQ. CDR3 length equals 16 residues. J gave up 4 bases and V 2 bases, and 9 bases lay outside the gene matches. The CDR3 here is CASSFSSGGSPDTQYF. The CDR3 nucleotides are TGCGCCAGCAGCTTTTCCAGCGGGGGCTCCCCAGATACGCAGTATTTT.

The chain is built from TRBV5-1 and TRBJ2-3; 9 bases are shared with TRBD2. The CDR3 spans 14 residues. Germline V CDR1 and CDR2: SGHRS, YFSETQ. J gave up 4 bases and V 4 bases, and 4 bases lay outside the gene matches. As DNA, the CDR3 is TGCGCCAGCAGCCCCGGGACTAGCCCAGATACGCAGTATTTT. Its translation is CASSPGTSPDTQYF.

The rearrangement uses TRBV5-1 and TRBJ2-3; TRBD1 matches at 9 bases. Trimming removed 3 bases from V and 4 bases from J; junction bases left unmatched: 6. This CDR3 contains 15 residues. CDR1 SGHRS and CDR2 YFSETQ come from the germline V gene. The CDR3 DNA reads TGCGCCAGCAGCTCCGGACAGGGGATCCCAGATACGCAGTATTTT. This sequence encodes CASSSGQGIPDTQYF.

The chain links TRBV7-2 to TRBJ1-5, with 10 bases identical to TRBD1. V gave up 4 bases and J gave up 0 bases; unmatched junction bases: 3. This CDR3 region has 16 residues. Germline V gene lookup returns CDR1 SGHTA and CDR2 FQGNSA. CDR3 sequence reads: CASSSTGGYSNQPQHF. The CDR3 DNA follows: TGTGCCAGCAGCTCGACAGGGGGCTATAGCAATCAGCCCCAGCATTTT.

The CDR3 sequence: CATSRVVLRGTEAFF. Written as DNA, the CDR3 is TGTGCCACCAGCAGAGTGGTACTAAGGGGCACTGAAGCTTTCTTT. This chain joins TRBV15 and TRBJ1-1, with TRBD1 as a possible D gene (5 bases). CDR3 length: 15 residues. Trimming pared 1 base from V and 4 bases from J, leaving 13 bases between. Germline-derived CDR1 and CDR2 are LNHNV and YYDKDF (reference sequence). The full variable domain, in which reference TRBV15 and TRBJ1-1 provide the parts outside the CDR3, is DAMVIQNPRYQVTQFGKPVTLSCSQTLNHNVMYWYQQKSSQAPKLLFHYYDKDFNNEADTPDNFQSRRPNTSFCFLDIRSPGLGDTAMYLCATSRVVLRGTEAFFGQGTRLTVV.

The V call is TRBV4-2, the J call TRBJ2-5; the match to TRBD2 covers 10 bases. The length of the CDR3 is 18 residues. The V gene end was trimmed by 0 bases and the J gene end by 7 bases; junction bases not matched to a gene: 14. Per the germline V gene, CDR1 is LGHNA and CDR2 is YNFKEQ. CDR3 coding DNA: TGTGCCAGCAGCCAAGATGGGGCTAGCGGGGGCCCCTGGGCGACCCAGTACTTC. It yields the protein CASSQDGASGGPWATQYF.

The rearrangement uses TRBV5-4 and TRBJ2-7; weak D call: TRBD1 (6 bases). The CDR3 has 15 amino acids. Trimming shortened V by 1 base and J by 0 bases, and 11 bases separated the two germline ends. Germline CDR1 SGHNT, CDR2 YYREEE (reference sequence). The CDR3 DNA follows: TGTGCCAGCAGCTTGCCGGGACATCCCTCCTACGAGCAGTACTTC. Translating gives CASSLPGHPSYEQYF. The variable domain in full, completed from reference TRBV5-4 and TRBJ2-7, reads ETGVTQSPTHLIKTRGQQVTLRCSSQSGHNTVSWYQQALGQGPQFIFQYYREEENGRGNFPPRFSGLQFPNYSSELNVNALELDDSALYLCASSLPGHPSYEQYFGPGTRLTVT.

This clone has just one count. The CDR3: CASSIGGLRYNSPLHF. The CDR3, as DNA: TGTGCCAGTAGTATTGGGGGACTCCGCTATAATTCACCCCTCCACTTT. The V gene is TRBV19, the J gene TRBJ1-6; D perhaps matches TRBD1 (5 bases). The V gene lost 3 bases and the J gene lost 3 bases, with 12 bases spanning the gap. Germline V gives CDR1 LNHDA, CDR2 SQIVND (reference sequence). The CDR3 length is 16 residues.

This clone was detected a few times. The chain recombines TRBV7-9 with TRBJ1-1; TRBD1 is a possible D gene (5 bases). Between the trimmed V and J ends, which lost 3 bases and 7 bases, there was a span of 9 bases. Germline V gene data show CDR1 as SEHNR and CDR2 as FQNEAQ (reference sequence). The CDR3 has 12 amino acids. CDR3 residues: CASSFGGGEAFF. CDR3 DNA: TGTGCCAGCAGCTTTGGCGGGGGTGAAGCTTTCTTT.

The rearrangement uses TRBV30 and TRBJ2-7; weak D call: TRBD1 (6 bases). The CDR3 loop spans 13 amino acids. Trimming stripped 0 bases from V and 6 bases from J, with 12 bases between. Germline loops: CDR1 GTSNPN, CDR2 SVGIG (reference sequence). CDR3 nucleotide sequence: TGTGCCTGGAGTGTGAGGCCAGGGGCCGAGCAGTACTTC. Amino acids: CAWSVRPGAEQYF.

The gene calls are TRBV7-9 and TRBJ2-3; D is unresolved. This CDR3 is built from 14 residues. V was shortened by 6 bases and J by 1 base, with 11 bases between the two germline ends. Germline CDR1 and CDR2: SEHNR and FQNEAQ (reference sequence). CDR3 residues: CASSSVAGTDTQYF. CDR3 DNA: TGTGCCAGCAGTTCCGTTGCGGGCACAGATACGCAGTATTTT.

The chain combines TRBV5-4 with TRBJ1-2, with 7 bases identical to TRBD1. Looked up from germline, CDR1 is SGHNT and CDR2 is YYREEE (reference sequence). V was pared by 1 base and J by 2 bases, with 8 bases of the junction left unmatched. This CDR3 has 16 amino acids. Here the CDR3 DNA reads TGTGCCAGCAGCTTGAGTGGAGGGGGCTTGAACTATGGCTACACCTTC. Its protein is CASSLSGGGLNYGYTF.

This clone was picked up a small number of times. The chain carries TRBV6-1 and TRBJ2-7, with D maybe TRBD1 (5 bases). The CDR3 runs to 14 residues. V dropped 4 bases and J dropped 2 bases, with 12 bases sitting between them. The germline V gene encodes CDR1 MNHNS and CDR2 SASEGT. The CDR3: CASSAQTEAYEQYF. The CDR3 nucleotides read TGTGCCAGCAGTGCGCAGACAGAAGCCTACGAGCAGTACTTC.

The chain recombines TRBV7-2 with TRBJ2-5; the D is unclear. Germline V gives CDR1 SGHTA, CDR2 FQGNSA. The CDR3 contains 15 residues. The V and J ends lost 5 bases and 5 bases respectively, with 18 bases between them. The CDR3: CASSASGNRRETQYF. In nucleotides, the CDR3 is TGTGCCAGCAGCGCCTCAGGTAACCGCAGGGAGACCCAGTACTTC.